Listed here are 7 T cell receptor beta chains from one sample, sequenced in a study of blood T cells in healthy people across ages. Then a second PCR, running roughly 7 to 11 cycles, was carried out with a sample-barcoded 5' primer and a J-beta primer mix. TCRdb re-derived calls from the 5' RACE reads in MiXCR, one entry per CDR3 protein. The profile shows some 1.7 million distinct CDR3 sequences, about 28% of them singletons. What was sequenced was blood. Receptors were obtained from a woman aged 30 to 39 in good health.

The rearrangement links TRBV29-1 to TRBJ2-7; no reliable D call. With 0 bases removed from V and 6 bases from J, the gap between germline ends came to 6 bases. The germline CDR1 and CDR2 sequences are SQVTM and ANQGSEA. CDR3 length: 11 residues. The CDR3 nucleotides are TGCAGCGTTGAAGAAGCCGGCGAGCAGTACTTC. Encoded protein: CSVEEAGEQYF.

This clonotype occurred many times. The rearrangement uses TRBV6-5 and TRBJ2-6; tentatively, D is TRBD1 (5 bases). Germline-derived CDR1 and CDR2 are MNHEY and SVGAGI. V was clipped by 5 bases and J by 2 bases, with 19 bases between them. The CDR3 runs to 18 residues. CDR3 in amino acids: CASSIRTLWGAGANVLTF. The DNA of the CDR3 is TGTGCCAGCAGTATCCGTACGTTGTGGGGCGCTGGGGCCAACGTCCTGACTTTC.

There are many counts of this clonotype. The chain uses TRBV15 and TRBJ2-1; 15 nucleotides line up with TRBD2. V gave up 3 bases and J gave up 4 bases; unmatched junction bases: 4. In germline, CDR1 is LNHNV, CDR2 YYDKDF (reference sequence). The CDR3 runs 17 residues. CDR3 sequence: CATSRGLAGGSYNEQFF. The CDR3 region has the DNA TGTGCCACCAGCAGGGGACTAGCGGGGGGTTCATACAATGAGCAGTTCTTC.

This clonotype occurred many times. As DNA, the CDR3 is TGTGCCAGCAGTTTATCAGCTTACTGGGGTCTCGAGCAGTACTTC. Translating it yields CASSLSAYWGLEQYF. V gene TRBV12-3 or TRBV12-4 combines with J gene TRBJ2-7; D gene ambiguous. There are 15 residues in the CDR3. The V gene lost 2 bases and the J gene lost 6 bases, with 17 bases spanning the gap.

CDR3 sequence (DNA): TGTGCCAGCGGGGAACAGCAGTATAGCAATCAGCCCCAGCATTTT. Translated: CASGEQQYSNQPQHF. The chain carries TRBV6-2 or TRBV6-3 and TRBJ1-5; D is uncertain. The CDR3 length is 15 residues. Trimming took off 8 bases at V and 0 bases at J, with 14 bases between the two ends. The germline V gene encodes CDR1 MNHEY and CDR2 SVGEGT.

This clonotype was seen a handful of times. This may be a read error, as it is one base from a much larger clone. The genes are TRBV7-2 and TRBJ2-6; 7 positions match TRBD1. The CDR3 sequence is 16 residues long. Germline-derived CDR1 and CDR2 are SGHTA and FQGNSA. As DNA, the CDR3 is TGTGCCAGCAGCCCCTGGACAGGCTCTGGGGCCGACGTCCTGACTTTC. It codes for CASSPWTGSGADVLTF.

This clonotype was observed at least ten times. The germline gene is not matched at one end of the junction; a read error may be the cause. Here the CDR3 reads CSSSLGLAGVYEQFF. CDR3 bases: TGTTCCAGCAGCTTAGGGCTAGCGGGGGTATATGAGCAGTTCTTC. This chain joins TRBV7-3 and TRBJ2-1, with 10 bases that match TRBD2. Germline values: CDR1 SGHTA, CDR2 FQGTGA. This CDR3 has 15 residues.